This T cell receptor beta chain stems from a study of T cells after yellow fever vaccination. The CDR3 loop spans 16 amino acids. V shed 5 bases and J shed 8 bases, with 24 bases lying between them. Synthesis of TCR cDNA relied on 5'RACE template switching, which attached a universal primer site and UMIs. TCRdb reprocessed the 5' RACE reads with MiXCR, giving one entry per CDR3 protein. In the table there are 400,000 to 450,000 distinct CDR3 sequences, about 17% of which are singletons. Note on this clonotype: Antigen: not known.

Overall study results and limits: CD4 and CD8 compartments shared a small share of clonotypes, likely from convergent recombination. Contamination by abundant bulk-population clonotypes could be present in FACS-sorted repertoires.

The rearrangement uses TRBV12-3 or TRBV12-4 and TRBJ1-2, with D possibly TRBD1 on 6 matching bases. Sequences were derived from PBMCs, sampled before the yellow fever booster vaccination. This clonotype originated in a man younger than 30 who received the YFV17D yellow fever vaccine. CDR3 amino acids: CASSESDGQSHAGYTF. The DNA for the CDR3 is TGTGCCAGCAGTGAGAGCGATGGACAGAGCCATGCGGGCTACACCTTC.